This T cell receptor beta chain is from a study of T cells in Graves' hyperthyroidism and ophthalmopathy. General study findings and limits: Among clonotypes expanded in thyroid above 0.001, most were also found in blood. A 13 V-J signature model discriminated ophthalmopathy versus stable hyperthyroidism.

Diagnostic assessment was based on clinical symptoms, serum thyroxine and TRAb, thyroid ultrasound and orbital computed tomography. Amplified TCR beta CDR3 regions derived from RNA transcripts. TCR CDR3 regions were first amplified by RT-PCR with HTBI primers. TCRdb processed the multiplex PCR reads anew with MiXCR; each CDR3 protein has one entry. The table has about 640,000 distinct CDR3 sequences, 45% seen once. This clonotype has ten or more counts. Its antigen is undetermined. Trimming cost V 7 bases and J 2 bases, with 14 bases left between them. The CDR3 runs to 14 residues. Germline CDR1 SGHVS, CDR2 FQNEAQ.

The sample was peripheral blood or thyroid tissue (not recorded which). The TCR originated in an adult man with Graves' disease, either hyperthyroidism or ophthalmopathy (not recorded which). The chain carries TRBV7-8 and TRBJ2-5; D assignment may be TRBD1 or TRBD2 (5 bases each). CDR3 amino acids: CASTSGTEQETQYF. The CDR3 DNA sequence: TGTGCCAGCACCTCCGGGACGGAGCAAGAGACCCAGTACTTC.